This note documents a single TCR beta chain sequence. This sample was taken from a study of blood T cell repertoires in COVID-19. Study background: Samples of COVID-19 (acute and convalescent) were obtained from the United States, Italy and Spain. In each case, the material was cDNA or gDNA derived from T cells, B-cell-depleted T cells, or PBMCs.

Per the original data handling: Cell counts per sample came from amplifying reference gene primers. Data came from immunoSEQ multiplex PCR; TCRdb stores just in-frame clones and leaves some out. That table furnishes V, J and clone size, whereas the DNA furnished D and trimming. Among 40,000 to 55,000 clones listed, 85% to 95% were seen once. The Seattle patients, enrolled during active infection, were followed longitudinally. From germline, CDR1 is MGHRA and CDR2 YSYEKL. With 0 bases removed from V and 5 bases from J, the gap between germline ends came to 15 bases. This CDR3 contains 16 residues. V gene TRBV4-1 combines with J gene TRBJ2-3, with D possibly matching TRBD2 (6 bases). The TCR comes from a man aged 45-65 years with COVID-19, enrolled during active disease. The sequencing sample was made of peripheral blood. Here the CDR3 reads CASSQDRGGRGDTQYF. The CDR3 region has the DNA TGCGCCAGCAGCCAAGATCGCGGAGGGCGGGGAGATACGCAGTATTTT.